The sequence of this TCR beta chain was determined in a study of CD8 T cells in Susac syndrome. The V and J ends lost 6 bases and 3 bases respectively, with 9 bases between them. This CDR3 has 13 residues. RNA was extracted with the RNeasy kit, and a quantity of about 0.45 to 1 ug was reverse transcribed using random hexamers. Amplification of TCR beta CDR3 spanned 54 Vbeta and 13 Jbeta via immunoSEQ multiplex PCR. TCRdb independently ran MiXCR on the immunoSEQ multiplex PCR reads; one entry per CDR3 protein. The sample shows 85,000 to 95,000 distinct CDR3 sequences, roughly 94% of them seen only once. In blood CD8+ and CD4+ T cells, TCR beta underwent sequencing. Patients with Susac syndrome met diagnostic criteria defined recently for definite or probable disease. Bulk CD8+ and CD4+ cells came from magnetic negative isolation; CD8+ TEMRA by FACS. This clonotype was seen a single time.

The chain carries TRBV12-3 or TRBV12-4 and TRBJ2-1, with a tentative D call TRBD2 (6 bases). The sequence derives from a human donor with Susac syndrome. Sequencing was done on a sample of CD4+ T cells from PBMCs. CDR3 amino acids: CASRGLDYNEQFF. The CDR3 region has the DNA TGTGCCAGCAGGGGACTGGACTACAATGAGCAGTTCTTC.